The entry that follows covers one T cell receptor (beta chain) sequence. Original analysis: Amplification of reference gene primers was used by the study to estimate nucleated cell counts. Sequencing was performed with immunoSEQ multiplex PCR; in TCRdb, only in-frame clones are kept and a portion is missing. Clone size and the V and J calls come from that table; the DNA yielded D and trimming. The data show approximately 350,000 clones, approximately 87% seen once. Recruited during active infection, patients (from Seattle) were subsequently followed longitudinally. The data originate from a study of blood T cell repertoires in COVID-19. The wider study: Material from acute and convalescent COVID-19 was sourced from the United States, Italy and Spain. PBMCs, B-cell-depleted T cells, or T cells provided the cDNA or gDNA that made up the material.

The CDR3 has 18 residues. Germline V gene lookup returns CDR1 SGHRS and CDR2 YFSETQ. V was clipped by 4 bases and J by 4 bases; unmatched bases: 15. Material for sequencing was peripheral blood. J is TRBJ2-3 and V is TRBV5-1, with 10 bases identical to TRBD1. This receptor was taken from a woman aged 50 to 60 with COVID-19, enrolled during active disease. CDR3 in DNA: TGCGCCAGCAGCGCGCCGATGACAGGGGGCGCGGTATCAGATACGCAGTATTTT. Translating it yields CASSAPMTGGAVSDTQYF. Filled out from reference TRBV5-1 and TRBJ2-3, the complete variable domain reads KAGVTQTPRYLIKTRGQQVTLSCSPISGHRSVSWYQQTPGQGLQFLFEYFSETQRNKGNFPGRFSGRQFSNSRSEMNVSTLELGDSALYLCASSAPMTGGAVSDTQYFGPGTRLTVL.